Listed below are T cell receptor beta chains from one sample, sequenced in a study of T-cell reconstitution after alpha-beta-depleted transplantation in children. Each CDR3 protein gets one entry after TCRdb re-called the PCR reads with MiXCR. The sample has some 400,000 distinct CDR3 sequences; about a fifth are singletons. The source was PBMCs from the stem cell graft donor, collected from the stem cell graft. These receptors all come from a human donor who donated a stem cell graft to a child with acute myeloid leukemia. The CDR3 runs from the conserved cysteine through the conserved F or W. The order of the fields is J gene, V gene, clone size, D gene, CDR3 length, CDR3 DNA, CDR3 protein. D genes are given only for firm matches. Clone sizes are given selectively: once, few, many, or a class where the clone is expanded.

TRBJ1-5 TRBV12-3/TRBV12-4 - - 13 TGTGCCAGCAGCTCCTCGGGGGGGCAGCCCCAGCATTTT CASSSSGGQPQHF
TRBJ2-3 TRBV6-1 many TRBD2 15 TGTGCCAGCAGTGAACTAGCGGGAGGGCCAGATACGCAGTATTTT CASSELAGGPDTQYF
TRBJ2-1 TRBV4-3 - - 12 TGCGCCAGCAGCCAAGAACGGCGGGAGCAGTTCTTC CASSQERREQFF
TRBJ2-1 TRBV27 - - 15 TGTGCCAGCAGTTCACGCCTGACGGACTACAATGAGCAGTTCTTC CASSSRLTDYNEQFF
TRBJ1-1 TRBV7-9 many - 13 TGTGCCAGCAGCTTAGATATGAACACTGAAGCTTTCTTT CASSLDMNTEAFF
TRBJ2-7 TRBV5-1 many TRBD2 13 TGCGCCAGTACCGGGACTAGCCCCTACGAGCAGTACTTC CASTGTSPYEQYF
TRBJ1-5 TRBV5-6 - TRBD1 16 TGTGCCAGCAGCAAGAGGGTTGGACAGGCCAATCAGCCCCAGCATTTT CASSKRVGQANQPQHF
TRBJ2-2 TRBV7-2 - - 15 TGTGCCAGCAGCCCCACCAGGGCGGATACCGGGGAGCTGTTTTTT CASSPTRADTGELFF
TRBJ1-6 TRBV3-1 - TRBD1 15 TGTGCCAGCAGCCACGGGACAGGGGACAATTCACCCCTCCACTTT CASSHGTGDNSPLHF
TRBJ2-7 TRBV4-3 many - 13 TGCGCCAGCAGCCAAGCGCTGACATACGAGCAGTACTTC CASSQALTYEQYF
TRBJ2-1 TRBV11-2 once TRBD2 18 TGTGCCAGCAGCTTAGTCCTAGCGGGAGGTCACTCCTACAATGAGCAGTTCTTC CASSLVLAGGHSYNEQFF
TRBJ2-6 TRBV7-8 - - 15 TGTGCCAGCAGCTTATACGTCTCTGGGGCCAACGTCCTGACTTTC CASSLYVSGANVLTF
TRBJ2-2 TRBV20-1 many TRBD2 15 TGCAGTGCTAGGAAGACTAGCGAGTACACCGGGGAGCTGTTTTTT CSARKTSEYTGELFF
TRBJ2-7 TRBV10-3 few - 11 TGTGCCATCGCCGGGGGTTCCGAGCAGTACTTC CAIAGGSEQYF
TRBJ1-1 TRBV28 many - 13 TGTGCCAGCAGTTATGAGGGAAACACTGAAGCTTTCTTT CASSYEGNTEAFF
TRBJ2-6 TRBV5-6 few - 15 TGTGCCAGCAGCCTTCAGGGGGGTGGGGCCAACGTCCTGACTTTC CASSLQGGGANVLTF
TRBJ2-7 TRBV7-2 few - 15 TGTGCCAGCAGCCCTGGGAGTGCGGAACCGTACGAGCAGTACTTC CASSPGSAEPYEQYF
TRBJ1-5 TRBV20-1 few - 16 TGCAGTGCTAGACGAAGCTCTGTTTGGGGGAATCAGCCCCAGCATTTT CSARRSSVWGNQPQHF
TRBJ2-7 TRBV5-1 few TRBD2 15 TGCGCCAGCAGCTTGGCTAGCGGGAGCTCCTACGAGCAGTACTTC CASSLASGSSYEQYF
TRBJ2-1 TRBV3-1 - TRBD2 13 TGTGCCAGCAGCCTAGCGGGATCAGGTGAGCAGTTCTTC CASSLAGSGEQFF
TRBJ2-7 TRBV7-2 few TRBD1 13 TGTGCCAGCAGCTTTCAGGGGGTGAACGAGCAGTACTTC CASSFQGVNEQYF